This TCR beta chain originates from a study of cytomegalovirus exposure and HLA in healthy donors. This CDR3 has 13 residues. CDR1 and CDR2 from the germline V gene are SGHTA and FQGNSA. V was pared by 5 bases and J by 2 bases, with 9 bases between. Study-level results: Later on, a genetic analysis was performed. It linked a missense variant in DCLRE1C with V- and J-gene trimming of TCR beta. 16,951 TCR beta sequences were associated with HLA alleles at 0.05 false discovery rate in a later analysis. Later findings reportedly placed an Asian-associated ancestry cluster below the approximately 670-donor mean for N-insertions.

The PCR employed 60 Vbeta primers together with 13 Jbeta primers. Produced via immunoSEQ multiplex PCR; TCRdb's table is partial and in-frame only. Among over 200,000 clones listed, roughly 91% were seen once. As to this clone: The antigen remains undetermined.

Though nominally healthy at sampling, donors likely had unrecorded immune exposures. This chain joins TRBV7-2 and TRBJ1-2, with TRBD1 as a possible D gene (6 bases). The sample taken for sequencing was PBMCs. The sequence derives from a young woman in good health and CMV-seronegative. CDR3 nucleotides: TGTGCCAGCAGCGATACAGGGAACTATGGCTACACCTTC. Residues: CASSDTGNYGYTF.